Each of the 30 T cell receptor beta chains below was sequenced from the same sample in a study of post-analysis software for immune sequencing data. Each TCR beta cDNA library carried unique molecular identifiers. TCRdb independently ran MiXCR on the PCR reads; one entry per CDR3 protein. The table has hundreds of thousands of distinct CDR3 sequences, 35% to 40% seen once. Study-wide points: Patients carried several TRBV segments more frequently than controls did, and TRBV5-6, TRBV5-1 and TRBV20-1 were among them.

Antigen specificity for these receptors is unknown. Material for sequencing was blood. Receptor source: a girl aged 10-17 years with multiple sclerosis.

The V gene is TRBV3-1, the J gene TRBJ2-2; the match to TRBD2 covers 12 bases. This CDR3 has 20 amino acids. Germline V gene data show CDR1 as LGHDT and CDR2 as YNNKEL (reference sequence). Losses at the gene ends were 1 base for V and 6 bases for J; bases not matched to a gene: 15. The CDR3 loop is CASSQVKTSGSSSLSGELFF. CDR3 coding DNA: TGTGCCAGCAGCCAAGTCAAGACTAGCGGGAGTTCAAGTCTATCCGGGGAGCTGTTTTTT.

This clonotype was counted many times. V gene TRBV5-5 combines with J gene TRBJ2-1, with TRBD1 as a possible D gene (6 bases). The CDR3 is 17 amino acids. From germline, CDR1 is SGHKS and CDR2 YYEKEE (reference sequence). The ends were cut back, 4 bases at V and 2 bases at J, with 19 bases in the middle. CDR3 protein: CASSPPPETGPYNEQFF. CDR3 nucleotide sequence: TGTGCCAGCAGCCCCCCCCCCGAGACAGGTCCCTACAATGAGCAGTTCTTC.

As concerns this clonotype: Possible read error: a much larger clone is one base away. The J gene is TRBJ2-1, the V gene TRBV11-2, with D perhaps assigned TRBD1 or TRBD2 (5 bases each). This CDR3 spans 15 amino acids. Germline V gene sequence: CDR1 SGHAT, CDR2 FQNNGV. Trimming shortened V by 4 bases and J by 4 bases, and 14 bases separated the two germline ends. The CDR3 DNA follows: TGTGCCAGCAGCTCAGTCCAGGGAGCTTACAATGAGCAGTTCTTC. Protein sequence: CASSSVQGAYNEQFF.

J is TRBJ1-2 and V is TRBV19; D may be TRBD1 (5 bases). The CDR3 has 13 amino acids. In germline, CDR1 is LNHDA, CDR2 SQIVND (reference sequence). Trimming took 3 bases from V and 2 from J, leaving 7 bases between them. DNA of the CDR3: TGTGCCAGTAGTATTCCAGGGAACTATGGCTACACCTTC. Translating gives CASSIPGNYGYTF.

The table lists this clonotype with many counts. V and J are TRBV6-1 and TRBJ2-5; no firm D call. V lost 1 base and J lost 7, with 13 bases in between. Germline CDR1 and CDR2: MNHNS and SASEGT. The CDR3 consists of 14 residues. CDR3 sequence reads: CASSEVEGLATQYF. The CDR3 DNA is TGTGCCAGCAGTGAAGTGGAAGGGTTGGCGACCCAGTACTTC.

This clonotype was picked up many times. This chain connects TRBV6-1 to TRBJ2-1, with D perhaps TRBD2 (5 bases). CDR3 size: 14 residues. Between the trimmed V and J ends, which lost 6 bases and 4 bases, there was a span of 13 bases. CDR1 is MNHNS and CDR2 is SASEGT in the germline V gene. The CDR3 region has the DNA TGTGCCAGCAGATCGGGATCTCAGTACAATGAGCAGTTCTTC. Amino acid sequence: CASRSGSQYNEQFF.

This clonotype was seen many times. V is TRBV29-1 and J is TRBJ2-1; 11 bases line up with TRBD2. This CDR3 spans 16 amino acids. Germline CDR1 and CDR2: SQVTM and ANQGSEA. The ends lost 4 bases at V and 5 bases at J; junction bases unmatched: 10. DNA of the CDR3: TGCAGCGTTGTGGCTAGCGGGAGGACTCGTAACAATGAGCAGTTCTTC. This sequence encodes CSVVASGRTRNNEQFF.

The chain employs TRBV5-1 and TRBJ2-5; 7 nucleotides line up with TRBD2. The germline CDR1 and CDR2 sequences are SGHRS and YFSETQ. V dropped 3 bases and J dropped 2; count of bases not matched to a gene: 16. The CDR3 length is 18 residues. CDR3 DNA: TGCGCCAGCAGCTCATTGGGCTTAGCGGGCGCCCATCAAGAGACCCAGTACTTC. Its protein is CASSSLGLAGAHQETQYF. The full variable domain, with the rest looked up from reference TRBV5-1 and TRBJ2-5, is KAGVTQTPRYLIKTRGQQVTLSCSPISGHRSVSWYQQTPGQGLQFLFEYFSETQRNKGNFPGRFSGRQFSNSRSEMNVSTLELGDSALYLCASSSLGLAGAHQETQYFGPGTRLLVL.

Written as DNA, the CDR3 is TGCGCCAGCAGCGGATTAGGACATATCACAGATACGCAGTATTTT. Its translation is CASSGLGHITDTQYF. This chain links TRBV5-1 with TRBJ2-3; possibly TRBD1 for D (5 bases). Germline V lookup: CDR1 SGHRS, CDR2 YFSETQ. The V end was cut by 4 bases, the J end by 2 bases, with 14 bases between. The CDR3 loop spans 15 amino acids. The whole variable domain, remainder taken from reference TRBV5-1 and TRBJ2-3, is KAGVTQTPRYLIKTRGQQVTLSCSPISGHRSVSWYQQTPGQGLQFLFEYFSETQRNKGNFPGRFSGRQFSNSRSEMNVSTLELGDSALYLCASSGLGHITDTQYFGPGTRLTVL.

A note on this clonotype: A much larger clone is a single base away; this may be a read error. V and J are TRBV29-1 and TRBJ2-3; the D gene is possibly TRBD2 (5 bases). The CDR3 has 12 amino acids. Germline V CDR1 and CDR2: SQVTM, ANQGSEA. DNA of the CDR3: TGCAACGCGGGCCGCAAGGAATGGGCGCAGTATTTT. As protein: CNAGRKEWAQYF.

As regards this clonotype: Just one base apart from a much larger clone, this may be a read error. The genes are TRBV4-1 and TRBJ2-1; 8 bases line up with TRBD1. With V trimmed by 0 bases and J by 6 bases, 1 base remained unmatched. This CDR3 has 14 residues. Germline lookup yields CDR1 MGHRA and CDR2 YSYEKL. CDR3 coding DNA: TGCGCCAGCAGCCAAGACGGGACAGGCAATGAGCAGTTCTTC. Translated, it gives CASSQDGTGNEQFF.

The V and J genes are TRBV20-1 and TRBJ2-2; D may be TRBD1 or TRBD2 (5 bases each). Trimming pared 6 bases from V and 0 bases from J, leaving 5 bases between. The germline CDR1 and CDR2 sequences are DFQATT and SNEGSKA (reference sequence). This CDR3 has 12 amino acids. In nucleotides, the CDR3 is TGCAGTGCGGGGGCGAACACCGGGGAGCTGTTTTTT. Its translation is CSAGANTGELFF.

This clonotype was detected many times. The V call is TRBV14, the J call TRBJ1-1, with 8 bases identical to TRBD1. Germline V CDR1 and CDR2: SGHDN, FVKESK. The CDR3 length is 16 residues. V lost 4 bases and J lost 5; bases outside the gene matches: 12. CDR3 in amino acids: CASSLPGTGWDTEAFF. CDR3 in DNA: TGTGCCAGCAGCCTGCCCGGGACAGGCTGGGATACTGAAGCTTTCTTT.

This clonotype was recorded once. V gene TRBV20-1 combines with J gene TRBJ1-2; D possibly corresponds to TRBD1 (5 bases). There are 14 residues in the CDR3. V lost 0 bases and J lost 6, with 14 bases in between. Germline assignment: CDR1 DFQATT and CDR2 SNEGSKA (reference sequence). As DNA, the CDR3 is TGCAGTGCTAGAGATCTCGCAGGGCCGGATGGCTACACCTTC. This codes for CSARDLAGPDGYTF.

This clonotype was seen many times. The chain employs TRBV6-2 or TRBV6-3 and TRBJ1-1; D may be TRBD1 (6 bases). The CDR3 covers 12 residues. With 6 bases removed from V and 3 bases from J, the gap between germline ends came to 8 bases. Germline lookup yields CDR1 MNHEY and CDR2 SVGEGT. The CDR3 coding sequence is TGTGCCAGCAGCAGGGGAGACACTGAAGCTTTCTTT. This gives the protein CASSRGDTEAFF.

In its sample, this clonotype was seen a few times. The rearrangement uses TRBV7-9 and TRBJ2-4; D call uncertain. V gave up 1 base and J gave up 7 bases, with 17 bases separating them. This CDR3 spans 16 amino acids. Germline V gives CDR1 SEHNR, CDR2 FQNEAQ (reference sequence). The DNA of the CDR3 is TGTGCCAGCAGCTTAGTGGCGGCAGCTTCTCTGAACATTCAGTACTTC. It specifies CASSLVAAASLNIQYF.

The CDR3 DNA follows: TGCAGTGCTGCCCGGGGGGCAGGAACCAATCAGCCCCAGCATTTT. As protein: CSAARGAGTNQPQHF. The chain combines TRBV20-1 with TRBJ1-5, with D tentatively TRBD1 (6 bases). Per germline, CDR1 DFQATT and CDR2 SNEGSKA (reference sequence). V dropped 5 bases and J dropped 3 bases, with 17 bases sitting between them. The CDR3 runs to 15 residues.

The CDR3 spells CASSLGSRDALTF. As DNA, the CDR3 is TGTGCCAGCAGCTTAGGTAGCAGGGACGCACTCACCTTC. V and J are TRBV7-2 and TRBJ1-2; D might be TRBD1 (5 bases). The CDR3 has 13 residues. CDR1 and CDR2 from the germline V gene are SGHTA and FQGNSA. The V and J ends lost 1 base and 13 bases respectively, with 16 bases between them.

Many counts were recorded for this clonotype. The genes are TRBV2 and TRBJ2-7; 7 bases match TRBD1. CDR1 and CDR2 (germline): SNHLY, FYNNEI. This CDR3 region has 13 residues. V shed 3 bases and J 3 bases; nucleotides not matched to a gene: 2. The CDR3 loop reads CASSEDRHYEQYF. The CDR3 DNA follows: TGTGCCAGCAGTGAGGACAGGCACTACGAGCAGTACTTC.

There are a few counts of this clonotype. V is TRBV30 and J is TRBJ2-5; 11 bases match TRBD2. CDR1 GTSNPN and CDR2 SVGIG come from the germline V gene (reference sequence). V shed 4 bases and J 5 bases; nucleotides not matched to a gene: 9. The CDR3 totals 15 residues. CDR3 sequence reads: CAWTSASGRSETQYF. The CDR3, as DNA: TGTGCCTGGACTTCCGCTAGCGGGAGGAGTGAGACCCAGTACTTC.

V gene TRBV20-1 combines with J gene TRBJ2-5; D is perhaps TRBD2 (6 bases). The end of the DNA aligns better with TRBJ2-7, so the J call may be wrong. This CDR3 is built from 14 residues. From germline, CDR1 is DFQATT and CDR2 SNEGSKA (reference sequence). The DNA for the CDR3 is TGCAGTGCTCGGGTGGGAGGTCACACCTACGAGCAGTACTTC. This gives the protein CSARVGGHTYEQYF.

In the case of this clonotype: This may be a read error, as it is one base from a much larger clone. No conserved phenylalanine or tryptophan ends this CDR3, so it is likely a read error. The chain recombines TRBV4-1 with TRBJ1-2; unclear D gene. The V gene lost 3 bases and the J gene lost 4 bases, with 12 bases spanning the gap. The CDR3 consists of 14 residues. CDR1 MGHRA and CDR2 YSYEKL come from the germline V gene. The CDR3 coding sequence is TGCGCCAGCAGCCACCTCCGGGGTTCCTATGGCTACACCGTC. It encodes CASSHLRGSYGYTV.

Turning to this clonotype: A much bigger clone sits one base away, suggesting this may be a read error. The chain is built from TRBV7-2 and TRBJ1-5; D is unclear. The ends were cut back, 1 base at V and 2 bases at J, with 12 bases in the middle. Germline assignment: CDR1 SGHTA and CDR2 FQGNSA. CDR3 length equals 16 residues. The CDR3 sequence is CASSLGRAGGNQPQHF. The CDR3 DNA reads TGTGCCAGCAGCTTAGGGAGGGCTGGGGGCAATCAGCCCCAGCATTTT. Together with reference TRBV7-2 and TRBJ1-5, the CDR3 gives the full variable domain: GAGVSQSPSNKVTEKGKDVELRCDPISGHTALYWYRQSLGQGLEFLIYFQGNSAPDKSGLPSDRFSAERTGGSVSTLTIQRTQQEDSAVYLCASSLGRAGGNQPQHFGDGTRLSIL.

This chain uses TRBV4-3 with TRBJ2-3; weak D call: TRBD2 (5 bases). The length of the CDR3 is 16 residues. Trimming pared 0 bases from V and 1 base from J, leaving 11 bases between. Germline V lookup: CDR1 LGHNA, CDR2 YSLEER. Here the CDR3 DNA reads TGCGCCAGCAGCCAAGATCGGGAATGGGGCACAGATACGCAGTATTTT. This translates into CASSQDREWGTDTQYF.

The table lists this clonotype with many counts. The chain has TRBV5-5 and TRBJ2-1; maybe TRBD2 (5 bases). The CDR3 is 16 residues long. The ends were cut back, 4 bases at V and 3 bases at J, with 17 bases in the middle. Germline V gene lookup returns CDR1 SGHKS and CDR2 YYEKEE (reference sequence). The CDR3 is CASSPIQAVRYNEQFF. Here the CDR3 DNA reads TGTGCCAGCAGCCCCATCCAAGCGGTCCGCTACAATGAGCAGTTCTTC.

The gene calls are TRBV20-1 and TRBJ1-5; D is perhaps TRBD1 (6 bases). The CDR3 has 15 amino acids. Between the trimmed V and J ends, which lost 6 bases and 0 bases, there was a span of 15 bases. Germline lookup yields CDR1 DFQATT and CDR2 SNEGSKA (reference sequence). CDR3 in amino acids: CSARGGAHSNQPQHF. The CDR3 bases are TGCAGTGCGAGGGGGGGGGCGCATAGCAATCAGCCCCAGCATTTT.

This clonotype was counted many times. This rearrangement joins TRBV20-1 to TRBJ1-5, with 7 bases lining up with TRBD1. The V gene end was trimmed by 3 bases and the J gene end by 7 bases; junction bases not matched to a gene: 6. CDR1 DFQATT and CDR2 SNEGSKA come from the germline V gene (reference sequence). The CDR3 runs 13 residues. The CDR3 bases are TGCAGTGCTAGGGGACAGCCGGAACAGCCCCAGCATTTT. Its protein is CSARGQPEQPQHF.

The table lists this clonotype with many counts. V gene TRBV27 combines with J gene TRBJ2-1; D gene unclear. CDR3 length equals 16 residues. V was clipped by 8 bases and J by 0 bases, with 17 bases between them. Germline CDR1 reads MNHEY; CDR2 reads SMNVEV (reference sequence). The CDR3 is CASGNRTASSYNEQFF. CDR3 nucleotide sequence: TGTGCCAGCGGGAATCGGACCGCGAGCTCCTACAATGAGCAGTTCTTC.

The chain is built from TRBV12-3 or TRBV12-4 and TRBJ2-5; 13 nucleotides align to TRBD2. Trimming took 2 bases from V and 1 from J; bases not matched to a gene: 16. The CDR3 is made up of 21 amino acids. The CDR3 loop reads CASSLRTTGTSGNWRQETQYF. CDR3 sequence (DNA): TGTGCCAGCAGTTTACGAACTACCGGGACTAGCGGGAATTGGCGCCAAGAGACCCAGTACTTC.

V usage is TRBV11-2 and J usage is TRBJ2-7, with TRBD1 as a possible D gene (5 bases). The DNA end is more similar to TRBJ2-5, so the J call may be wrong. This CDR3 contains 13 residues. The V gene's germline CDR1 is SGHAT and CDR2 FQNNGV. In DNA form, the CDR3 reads TGTGCCAGCAGCTTGTGGGAAACAGGGACCCAGTACTTC. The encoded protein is CASSLWETGTQYF.